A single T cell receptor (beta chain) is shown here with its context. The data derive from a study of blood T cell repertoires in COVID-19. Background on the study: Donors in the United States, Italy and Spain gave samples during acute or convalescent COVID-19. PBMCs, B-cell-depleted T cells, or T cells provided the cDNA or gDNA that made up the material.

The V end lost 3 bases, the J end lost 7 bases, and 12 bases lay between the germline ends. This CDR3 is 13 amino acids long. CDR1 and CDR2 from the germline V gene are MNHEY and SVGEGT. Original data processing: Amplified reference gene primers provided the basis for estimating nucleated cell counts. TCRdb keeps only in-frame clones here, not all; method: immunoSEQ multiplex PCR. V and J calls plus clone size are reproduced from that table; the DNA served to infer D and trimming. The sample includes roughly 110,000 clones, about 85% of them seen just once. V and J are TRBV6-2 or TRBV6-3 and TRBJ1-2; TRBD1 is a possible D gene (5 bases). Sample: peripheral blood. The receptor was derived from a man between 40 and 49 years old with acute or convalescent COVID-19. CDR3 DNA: TGTGCCAGCAGTTATCTCGACAGTTCTGGCTACACCTTC. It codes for CASSYLDSSGYTF.